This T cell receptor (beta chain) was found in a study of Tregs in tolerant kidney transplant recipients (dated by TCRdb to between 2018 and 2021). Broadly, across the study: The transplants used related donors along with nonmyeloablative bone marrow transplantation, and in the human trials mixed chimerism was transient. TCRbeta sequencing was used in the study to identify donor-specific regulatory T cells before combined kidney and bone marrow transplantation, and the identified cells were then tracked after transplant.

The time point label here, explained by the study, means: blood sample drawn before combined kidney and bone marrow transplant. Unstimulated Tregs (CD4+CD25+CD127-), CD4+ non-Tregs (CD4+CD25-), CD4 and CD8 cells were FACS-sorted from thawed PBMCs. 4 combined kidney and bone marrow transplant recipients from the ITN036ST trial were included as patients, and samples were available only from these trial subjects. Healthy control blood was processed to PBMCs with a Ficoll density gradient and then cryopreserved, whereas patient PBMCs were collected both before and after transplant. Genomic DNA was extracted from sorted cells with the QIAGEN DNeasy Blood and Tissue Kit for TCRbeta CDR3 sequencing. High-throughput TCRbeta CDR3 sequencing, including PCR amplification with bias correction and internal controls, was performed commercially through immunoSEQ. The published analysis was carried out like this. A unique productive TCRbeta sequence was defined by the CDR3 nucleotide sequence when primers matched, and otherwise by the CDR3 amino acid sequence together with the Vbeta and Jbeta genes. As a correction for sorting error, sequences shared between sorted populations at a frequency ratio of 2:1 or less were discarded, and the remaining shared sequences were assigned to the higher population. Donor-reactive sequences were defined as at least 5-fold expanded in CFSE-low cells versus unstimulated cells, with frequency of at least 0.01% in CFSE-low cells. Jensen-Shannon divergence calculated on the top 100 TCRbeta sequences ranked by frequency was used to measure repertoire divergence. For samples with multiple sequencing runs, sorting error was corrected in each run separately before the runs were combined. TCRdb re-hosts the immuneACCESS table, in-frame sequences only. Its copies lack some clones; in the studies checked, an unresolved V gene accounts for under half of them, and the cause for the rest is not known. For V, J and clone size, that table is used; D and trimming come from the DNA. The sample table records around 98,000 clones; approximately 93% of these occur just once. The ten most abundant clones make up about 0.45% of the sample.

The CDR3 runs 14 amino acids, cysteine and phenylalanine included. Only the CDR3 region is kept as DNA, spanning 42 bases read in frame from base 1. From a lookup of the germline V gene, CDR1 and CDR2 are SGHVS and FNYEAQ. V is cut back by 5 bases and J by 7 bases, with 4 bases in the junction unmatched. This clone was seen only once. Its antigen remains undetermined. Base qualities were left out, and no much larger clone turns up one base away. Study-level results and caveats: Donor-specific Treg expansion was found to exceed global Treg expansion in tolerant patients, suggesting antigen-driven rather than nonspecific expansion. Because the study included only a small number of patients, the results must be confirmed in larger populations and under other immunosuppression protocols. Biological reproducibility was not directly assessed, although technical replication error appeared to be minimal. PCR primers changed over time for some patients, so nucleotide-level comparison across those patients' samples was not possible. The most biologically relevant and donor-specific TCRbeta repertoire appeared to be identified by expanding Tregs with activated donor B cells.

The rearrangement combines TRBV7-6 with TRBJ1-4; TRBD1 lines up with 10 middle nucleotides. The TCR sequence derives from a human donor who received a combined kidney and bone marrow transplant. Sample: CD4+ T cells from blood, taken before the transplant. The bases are TGTGCCAGCAGCCGGACAGGGGGACTTGAAAAACTGTTTTTT. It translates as CASSRTGGLEKLFF. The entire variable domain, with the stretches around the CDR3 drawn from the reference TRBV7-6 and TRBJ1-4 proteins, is GAGVSQSPRYKVTKRGQDVALRCDPISGHVSLYWYRQALGQGPEFLTYFNYEAQQDKSGLPNDRFSAERPEGSISTLTIQRTEQRDSAMYRCASSRTGGLEKLFFGSGTQLSVL.